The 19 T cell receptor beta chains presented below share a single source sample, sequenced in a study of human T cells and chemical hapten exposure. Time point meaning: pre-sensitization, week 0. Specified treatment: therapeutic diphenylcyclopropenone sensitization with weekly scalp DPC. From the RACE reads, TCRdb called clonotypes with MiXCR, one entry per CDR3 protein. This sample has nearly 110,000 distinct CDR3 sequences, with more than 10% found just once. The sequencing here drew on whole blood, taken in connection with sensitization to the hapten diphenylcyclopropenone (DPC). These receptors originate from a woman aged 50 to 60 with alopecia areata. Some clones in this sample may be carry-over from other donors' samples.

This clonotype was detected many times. The CDR3 DNA sequence: TGTGCCAGCAGGACGGCGGGGGGATACACCGGGGAGCTGTTTTTT. Its translation: CASRTAGGYTGELFF. The rearrangement joins TRBV7-6 to TRBJ2-2; 8 nucleotides align to TRBD2. The CDR3 length is 15 residues. Germline V gives CDR1 SGHVS, CDR2 FNYEAQ. Trimming cost V 6 bases and J 3 bases; bases outside gene matches: 6.

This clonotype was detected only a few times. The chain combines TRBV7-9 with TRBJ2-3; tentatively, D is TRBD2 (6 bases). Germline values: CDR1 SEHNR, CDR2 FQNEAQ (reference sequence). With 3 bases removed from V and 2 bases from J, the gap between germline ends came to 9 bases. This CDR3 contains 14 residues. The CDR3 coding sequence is TGTGCCAGCAGCTTCCAGGACTACACAGATACGCAGTATTTT. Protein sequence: CASSFQDYTDTQYF.

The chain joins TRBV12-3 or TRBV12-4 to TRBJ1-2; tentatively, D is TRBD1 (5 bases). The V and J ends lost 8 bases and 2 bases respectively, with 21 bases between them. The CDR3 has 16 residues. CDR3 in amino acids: CASLPQGLTPNYGYTF. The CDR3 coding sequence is TGTGCCAGCCTCCCTCAGGGTCTTACTCCAAACTATGGCTACACCTTC.

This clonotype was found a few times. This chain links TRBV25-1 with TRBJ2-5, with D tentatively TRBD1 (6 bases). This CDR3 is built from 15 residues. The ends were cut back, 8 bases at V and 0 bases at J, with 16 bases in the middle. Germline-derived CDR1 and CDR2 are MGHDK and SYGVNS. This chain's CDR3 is CASGVTGTHQETQYF. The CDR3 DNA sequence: TGTGCCAGCGGCGTAACCGGGACACACCAAGAGACCCAGTACTTC.

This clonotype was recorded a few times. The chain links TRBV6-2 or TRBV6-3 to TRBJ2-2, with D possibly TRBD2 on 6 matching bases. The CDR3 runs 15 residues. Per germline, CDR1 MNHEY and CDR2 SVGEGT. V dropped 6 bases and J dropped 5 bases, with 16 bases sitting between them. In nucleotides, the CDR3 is TGTGCCAGCAGAAACAGCGCGGCGGGGACCGGGGAGCTGTTTTTT. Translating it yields CASRNSAAGTGELFF.

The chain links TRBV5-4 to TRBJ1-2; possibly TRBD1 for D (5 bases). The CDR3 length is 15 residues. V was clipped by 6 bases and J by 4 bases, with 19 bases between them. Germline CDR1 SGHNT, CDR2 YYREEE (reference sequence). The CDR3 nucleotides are TGTGCCAGCAACGCTGGGAGCGGGACCCGCTATGGCTACACCTTC. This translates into CASNAGSGTRYGYTF.

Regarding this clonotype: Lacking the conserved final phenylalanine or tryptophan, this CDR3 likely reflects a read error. The CDR3 sequence: CASSLLGRDTQYY. In DNA, the CDR3 is TGTGCCAGCAGTTTATTGGGAAGGGATACGCAGTATTAT. The chain couples TRBV28 to TRBJ2-3; D remains unclear. V lost 1 base and J lost 6, with 8 bases in between. The CDR3 is 13 residues long. From germline, CDR1 is MDHEN and CDR2 SYDVKM.

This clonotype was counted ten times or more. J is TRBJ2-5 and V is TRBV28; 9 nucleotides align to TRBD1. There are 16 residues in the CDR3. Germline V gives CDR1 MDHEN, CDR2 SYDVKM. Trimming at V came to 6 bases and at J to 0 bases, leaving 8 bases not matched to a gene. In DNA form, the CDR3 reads TGTGCCAGCAGCCCAGGGACAGGGATGTACCAAGAGACCCAGTACTTC. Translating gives CASSPGTGMYQETQYF.

The CDR3 loop reads CARLAGVLYNEQFF. CDR3 bases: TGTGCCAGGCTAGCGGGCGTACTTTACAATGAGCAGTTCTTC. The chain carries TRBV21-1 and TRBJ2-1; the DNA was not compared with TRBD2, the D call given in the table. TRBV21-1 counts as a pseudogene. The CDR3 contains 14 residues.

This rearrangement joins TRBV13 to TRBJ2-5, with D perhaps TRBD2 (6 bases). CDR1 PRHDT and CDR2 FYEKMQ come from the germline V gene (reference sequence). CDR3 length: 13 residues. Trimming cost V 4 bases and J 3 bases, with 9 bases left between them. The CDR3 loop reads CASSSEGKETQYF. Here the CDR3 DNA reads TGTGCCAGCAGCTCGGAGGGGAAAGAGACCCAGTACTTC.

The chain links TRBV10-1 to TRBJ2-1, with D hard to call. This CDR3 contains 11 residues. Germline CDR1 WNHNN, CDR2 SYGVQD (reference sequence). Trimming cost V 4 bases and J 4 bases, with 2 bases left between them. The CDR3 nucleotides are TGCGCCAGCAGTGCTTACAATGAGCAGTTCTTC. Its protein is CASSAYNEQFF.

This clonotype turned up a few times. The CDR3 region has the DNA TGTGCCAGCAGCAGTATCCTAGCGGTTGAGCAGTTCTTC. This codes for CASSSILAVEQFF. V is TRBV11-2 and J is TRBJ2-1, with 7 bases lining up with TRBD2. V was pared by 5 bases and J by 9 bases, with 7 bases of the junction left unmatched. This CDR3 contains 13 residues. From germline, CDR1 is SGHAT and CDR2 FQNNGV. Full variable domain (remainder filled in from reference TRBV11-2 and TRBJ2-1): EAGVAQSPRYKIIEKRQSVAFWCNPISGHATLYWYQQILGQGPKLLIQFQNNGVVDDSQLPKDRFSAERLKGVDSTLKIQPAKLEDSAVYLCASSSILAVEQFFGPGTRLTVL.

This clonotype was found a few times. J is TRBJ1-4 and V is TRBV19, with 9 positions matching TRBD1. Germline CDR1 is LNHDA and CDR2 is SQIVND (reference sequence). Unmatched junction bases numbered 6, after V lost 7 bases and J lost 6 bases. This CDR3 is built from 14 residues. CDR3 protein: CASKRGTGYEKLFF. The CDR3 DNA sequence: TGTGCCAGTAAACGCGGGACAGGGTATGAAAAACTGTTTTTT.

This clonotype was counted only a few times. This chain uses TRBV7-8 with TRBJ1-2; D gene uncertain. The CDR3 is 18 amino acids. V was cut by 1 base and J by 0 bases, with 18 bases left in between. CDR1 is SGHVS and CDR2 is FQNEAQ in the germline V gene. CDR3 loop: CASSLVGPREGSNYGYTF. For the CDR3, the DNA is TGTGCCAGCAGCTTAGTAGGGCCCCGGGAAGGGTCTAACTATGGCTACACCTTC.

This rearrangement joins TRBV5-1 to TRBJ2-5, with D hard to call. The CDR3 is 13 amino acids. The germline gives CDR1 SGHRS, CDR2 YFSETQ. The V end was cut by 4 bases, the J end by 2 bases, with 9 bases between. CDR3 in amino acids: CASSRGLQETQYF. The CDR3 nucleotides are TGCGCCAGCAGCCGAGGATTGCAAGAGACCCAGTACTTC.

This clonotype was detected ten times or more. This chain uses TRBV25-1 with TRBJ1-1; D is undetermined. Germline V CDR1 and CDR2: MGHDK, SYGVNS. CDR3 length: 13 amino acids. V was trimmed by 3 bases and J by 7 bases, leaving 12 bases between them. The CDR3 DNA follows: TGTGCCAGCAGTGACAATTGGGGTGTTGAAGCTTTCTTT. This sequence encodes CASSDNWGVEAFF.

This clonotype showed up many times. The CDR3 protein is CASSLESKWNIQYF. The CDR3 nucleotides read TGTGCCAGCAGCTTAGAGTCGAAGTGGAACATTCAGTACTTC. The chain couples TRBV7-9 to TRBJ2-4; D gene uncertain. This CDR3 has 14 amino acids. Germline-derived CDR1 and CDR2 are SEHNR and FQNEAQ (reference sequence). V lost 1 base to trimming and J lost 7 bases, with 11 bases between them.

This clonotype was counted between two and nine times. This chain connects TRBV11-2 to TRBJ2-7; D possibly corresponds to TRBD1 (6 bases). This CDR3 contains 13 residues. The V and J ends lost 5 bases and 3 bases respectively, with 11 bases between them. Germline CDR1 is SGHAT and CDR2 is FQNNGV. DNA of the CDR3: TGTGCCAGCAGCGTCAGGACAGACTACGAGCAGTACTTC. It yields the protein CASSVRTDYEQYF. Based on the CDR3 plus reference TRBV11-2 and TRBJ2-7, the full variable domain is EAGVAQSPRYKIIEKRQSVAFWCNPISGHATLYWYQQILGQGPKLLIQFQNNGVVDDSQLPKDRFSAERLKGVDSTLKIQPAKLEDSAVYLCASSVRTDYEQYFGPGTRLTVT.

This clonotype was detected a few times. The DNA for the CDR3 is TGTGCCAGCGGGGACAGGGGCACTGAAGCTTTCTTT. Amino acids: CASGDRGTEAFF. V and J are TRBV6-1 and TRBJ1-1; TRBD1 aligns across 10 bases. J was trimmed by 4 bases and V by 8 bases; bases with no gene match: 1. CDR1 is MNHNS and CDR2 is SASEGT in the germline V gene. The CDR3 contains 12 residues.